Sequencing of this T cell receptor (beta chain) was carried out in a study of identical twins (TCRdb year 2016). Looking at the study overall: TCR alpha and beta repertoires from monozygotic twins, unrelated adults of various ages and cord blood were deep-sequenced to test whether fetal clonotypes persist. To rule out contamination, the twin experiments were replicated at different times with different library preparation protocols. What the research found in general, with its limitations: In beta out-of-frame sequences, excess twin sharing was weaker, because having fewer shared sequences lowered the signal-to-noise ratio. Zero-insertion analyses could be partly confounded by invariant T cells such as MAIT and iNKT, although diverse VJ usage argued against such confounding for most clonotypes. In monozygotic twins, out-of-frame TCR alpha sharing was systematically underestimated by recombination models, although the models agreed with sharing between unrelated individuals. Because the same donors could not be followed over many years, the conclusions relied on cross-sectional statistical analysis. Out-of-frame TCR alpha sequences shared between twins showed an excess of low generation-probability sequences compared with coincidental sharing between unrelated individuals. Abundant cord blood beta clonotypes had fewer insertions, young adult naive repertoires showed a similar but weaker trend, and memory repertoires showed no such trend.

The sample holds many counts of this clonotype. Its specific antigen is unknown. No quality values exist for individual bases; no much larger clone is one base distant. Every donor in the study was a healthy Caucasian. The twin cohort comprised three pairs of female monozygotic twins, all aged roughly 18 to 30 years. Positive isolation kits from Invitrogen were used to isolate CD4+ and CD8+ T cell populations. Receptor libraries were prepared by 5' RACE. Sequencing instrument: Illumina HiSeq 2000. A universal primer binding site was added through template switching, and the final cDNA carried a unique molecular identifier so that TCR cDNA molecules could be counted accurately. Specific primers in the conserved constant-segment region were used to synthesize first-strand cDNA for TCR alpha and beta chains. To control for contamination, every cDNA library was double barcoded, receiving both a SMART-Mk sample barcode and Illumina barcodes. Two successive PCR steps introduced TruSeq adapter sequences along with Illumina sample barcodes. TCR alpha and beta cDNA libraries were sequenced on the Illumina HiSeq platform with custom primers. The authors processed their data as follows. MiGEC processed the raw reads to extract unique molecular identifiers, while MiXCR was used to determine the CDR3 positions. Recombination models were inferred per individual with the repgenHMM and IGoR tools using an EM algorithm. The tcR package in R was used for shared clonotype analysis, with sharing normalized by the product of cloneset sizes. Out-of-frame nonproductive sequences were analyzed to study raw recombination free of thymic and clonal selection effects. In TCRdb, the public reads were trimmed at Q25 with fastp and aligned with MiXCR, with productive beta chains retained. Identical CDR3 proteins give one entry, which carries the most common genes and DNA. These V and J calls rely on TCRdb rather than the paper's analysis. The sample has about 250,000 distinct CDR3 sequences on record, around 8.3% of them singletons. The top ten constitute over 2.5% of the sample.

Reading the germline V gene (reference sequence) gives CDR1 MNHEY and CDR2 SMNVEV. Relative to germline, V is 2 bases shorter and J is 2 bases shorter, with 9 bases between their ends. From cysteine to phenylalanine, the CDR3 is 14 amino acids long. Only the CDR3 part of the read is kept: 42 bases, read in frame from the first base. These sequences were also reported in another study, on yellow fever vaccine responses in identical twins. The second investigation adds: The T cell response to vaccination in identical twins was reported by the authors to appear partly convergent and partly personalized. The study precisely tracked vaccine-responding T cell clones in identical twins.

The TCR was taken from a woman younger than 30 in good health. The rearranged segments are TRBV27 and TRBJ2-5; a confident D gene designation cannot be given. Sequencing used CD8+ T cells sorted from blood. In nucleotide form, the sequence is TGTGCCAGCAGTTTACTTTCCAGACAAGAGACCCAGTACTTC. Its product reads: CASSLLSRQETQYF.